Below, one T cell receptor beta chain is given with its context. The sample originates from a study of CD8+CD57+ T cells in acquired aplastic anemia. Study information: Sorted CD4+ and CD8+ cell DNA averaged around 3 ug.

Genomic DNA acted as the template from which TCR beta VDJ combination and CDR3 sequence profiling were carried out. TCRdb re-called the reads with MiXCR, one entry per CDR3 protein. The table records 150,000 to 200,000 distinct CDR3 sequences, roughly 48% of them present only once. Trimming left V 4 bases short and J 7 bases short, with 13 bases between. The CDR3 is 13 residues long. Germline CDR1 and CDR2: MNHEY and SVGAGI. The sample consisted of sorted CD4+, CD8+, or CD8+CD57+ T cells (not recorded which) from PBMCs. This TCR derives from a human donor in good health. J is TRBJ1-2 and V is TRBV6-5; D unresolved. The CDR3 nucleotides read TGTGCCAGCAGTTCATCGGAACTGGTTGGCTACACCTTC. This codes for CASSSSELVGYTF.